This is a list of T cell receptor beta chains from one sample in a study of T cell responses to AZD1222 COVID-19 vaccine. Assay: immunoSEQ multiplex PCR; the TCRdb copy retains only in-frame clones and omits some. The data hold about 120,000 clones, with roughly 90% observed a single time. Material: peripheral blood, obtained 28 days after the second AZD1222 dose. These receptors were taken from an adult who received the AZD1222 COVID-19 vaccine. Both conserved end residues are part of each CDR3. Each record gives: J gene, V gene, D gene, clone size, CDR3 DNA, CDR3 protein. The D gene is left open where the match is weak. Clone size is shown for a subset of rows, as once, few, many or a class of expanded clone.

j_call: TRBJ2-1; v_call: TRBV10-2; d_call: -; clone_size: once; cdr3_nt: TGCGCCAGCGGGACCGAGTCCTACAATGAGCAGTTCTTC; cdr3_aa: CASGTESYNEQFF
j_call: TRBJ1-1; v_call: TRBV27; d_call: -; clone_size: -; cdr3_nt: TGTGCCAGCAGTTTACTGGAAGCTTTCTTT; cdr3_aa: CASSLLEAFF
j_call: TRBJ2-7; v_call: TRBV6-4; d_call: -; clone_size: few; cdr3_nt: TGTGCCAGCAGTGACGAGACAGGCGGTGAGCAGTACTTC; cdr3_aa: CASSDETGGEQYF
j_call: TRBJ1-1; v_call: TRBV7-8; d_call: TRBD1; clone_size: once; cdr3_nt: TGTGCCAGCAGCCATCGAGGACAGGGAGGCACTGAAGCTTTCTTT; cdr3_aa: CASSHRGQGGTEAFF
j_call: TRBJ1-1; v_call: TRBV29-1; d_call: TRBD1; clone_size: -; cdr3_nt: TGCAGCCCGAGACAGGGTACTGAAGCTTTCTTT; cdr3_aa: CSPRQGTEAFF
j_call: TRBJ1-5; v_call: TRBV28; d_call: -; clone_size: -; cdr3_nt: TGTGCCAGCAGTTTGGTCAGGGGATTAAATCAGCCCCAGCATTTT; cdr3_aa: CASSLVRGLNQPQHF
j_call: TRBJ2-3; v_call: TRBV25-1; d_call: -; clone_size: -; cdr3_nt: TGTGCCAGCAGTGAAGGTCGGGCAGATACGCAGTATTTT; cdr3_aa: CASSEGRADTQYF
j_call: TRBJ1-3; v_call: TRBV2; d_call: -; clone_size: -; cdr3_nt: TGTGCCAGCAGTGAAGACACCTCTGGAAACACCATATATTTT; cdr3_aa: CASSEDTSGNTIYF
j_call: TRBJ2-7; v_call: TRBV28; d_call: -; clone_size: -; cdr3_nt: TGTGCCAGCAGTTTTAACTACGAGCAGTACTTC; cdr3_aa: CASSFNYEQYF
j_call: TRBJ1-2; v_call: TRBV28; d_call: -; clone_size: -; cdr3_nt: TGTGCCAGCAGTTTATTGGGGGTGGGCTACACCTTC; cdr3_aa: CASSLLGVGYTF
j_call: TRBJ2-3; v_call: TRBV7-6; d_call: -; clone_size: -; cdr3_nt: TGTGCCAGCAGCCAACGTACAGATACGCAGTATTTT; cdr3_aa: CASSQRTDTQYF
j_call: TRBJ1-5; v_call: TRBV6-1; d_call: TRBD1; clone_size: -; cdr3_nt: TGTGCCAGCAGTGAAGCTAAGGGGACAGGGTCCGACCAGCCCCAGCATTTT; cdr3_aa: CASSEAKGTGSDQPQHF
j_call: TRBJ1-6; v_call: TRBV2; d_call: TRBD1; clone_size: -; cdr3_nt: TGTGCCAGCTCGGGACAGAATAATTCACCCCTCCACTTT; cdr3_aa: CASSGQNNSPLHF
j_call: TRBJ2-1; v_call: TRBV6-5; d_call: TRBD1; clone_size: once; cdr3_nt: TGTGCCAGCATCGGGGACAGATCCTACAATGAGCAGTTCTTC; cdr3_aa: CASIGDRSYNEQFF
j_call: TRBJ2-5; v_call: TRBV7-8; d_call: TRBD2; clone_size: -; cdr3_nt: TGTGCCAGCAGCTTAAGGCCTAGCGGGGGCCAAGAGACCCAGTACTTC; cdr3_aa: CASSLRPSGGQETQYF
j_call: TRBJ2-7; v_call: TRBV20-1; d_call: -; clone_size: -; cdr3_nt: TGCAGTGCAACTACTAGCTACGAGCAGTACTTC; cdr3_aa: CSATTSYEQYF
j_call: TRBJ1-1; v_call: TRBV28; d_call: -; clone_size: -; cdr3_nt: TGTGCCAGCAGTTCCAGGATCATGAACACTGAAGCTTTCTTT; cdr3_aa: CASSSRIMNTEAFF
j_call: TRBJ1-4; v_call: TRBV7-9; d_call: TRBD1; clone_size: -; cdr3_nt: TGTGCCAGCAGCCTTCCGGGACAGGGGAGGGAAAAACTGTTTTTT; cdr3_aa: CASSLPGQGREKLFF
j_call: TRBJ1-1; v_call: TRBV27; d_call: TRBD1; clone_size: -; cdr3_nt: TGTGCCAGCAGTGAGACGGGACAGGGCTCGGAGAGGGCTTTCTTT; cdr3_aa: CASSETGQGSERAFF
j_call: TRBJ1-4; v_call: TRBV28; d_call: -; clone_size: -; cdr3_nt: TGTGCCAGCAGCTCGACCTACCAGGGACATAATGAAAAACTGTTTTTT; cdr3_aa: CASSSTYQGHNEKLFF
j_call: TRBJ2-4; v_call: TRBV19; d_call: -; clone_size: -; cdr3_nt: TGTGCCAGTAGCCCCCTGGGGTACATTCAGTACTTC; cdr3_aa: CASSPLGYIQYF